Listed below are T cell receptor beta chains from one sample, sequenced in a study of OX40 agonist ivuxolimab in advanced cancers. The repertoire was sequenced with immunoSEQ multiplex PCR; TCRdb's copy has only in-frame clones and lacks some. Counted here are about 71,000 clones, roughly 81% occurring once; the ten biggest clones make up about 5%. Sequencing was performed on CD4+ or CD8+ T cells sorted from blood, taken in a trial of the OX40 agonist ivuxolimab. The source of these receptors is an adult with an advanced solid tumor such as melanoma, head and neck, liver or kidney cancer. Both conserved end residues are part of each CDR3. The D gene is left open where the match is weak. Size is omitted from some rows. Given values are once, few, many or a class for expanded clones.

NA	TRBV6-1	TRBJ1-5	NA	CASSGQLDSNQPQHF	TGTGCCAGCAGTGGACAGCTCGATAGCAATCAGCCCCAGCATTTT
TRBD1	TRBV7-8	TRBJ2-5	NA	CASSGRDSQETQYF	TGTGCCAGCAGCGGCCGGGACAGCCAAGAGACCCAGTACTTC
TRBD2	TRBV7-2	TRBJ2-3	NA	CASSLGLDVDTQYF	TGTGCCAGCAGCCTAGGACTAGATGTAGATACGCAGTATTTT
TRBD2	TRBV7-4	TRBJ2-7	NA	CASSSVWREDQYEQYF	TGTGCCAGCAGCTCGGTCTGGCGGGAGGATCAATACGAGCAGTACTTC
TRBD1	TRBV18	TRBJ2-7	NA	CASSSQGYYEQYF	TGTGCCAGCTCGTCACAGGGGTACTACGAGCAGTACTTC
NA	TRBV19	TRBJ2-7	NA	CASSISPGRMYEQYF	TGTGCCAGTAGTATAAGCCCGGGACGGATGTACGAGCAGTACTTC
NA	TRBV7-6	TRBJ2-7	NA	CASSLDGASSYEQYF	TGTGCCAGCAGCTTGGACGGGGCTAGCTCCTACGAGCAGTACTTC
TRBD2	TRBV9	TRBJ2-7	NA	CASSPGLAGDLYEQYF	TGTGCCAGCAGCCCAGGACTAGCGGGAGATCTCTACGAGCAGTACTTC
NA	TRBV4-1	TRBJ1-2	NA	CASSQISNRSGYTF	TGCGCCAGCAGCCAAATCTCTAATAGGAGCGGCTACACCTTC
NA	TRBV18	TRBJ1-1	NA	CASSSLGGSMNTEAFF	TGTGCCAGCTCATCGTTAGGGGGGTCCATGAACACTGAAGCTTTCTTT
NA	TRBV2	TRBJ2-7	NA	CASSEALQSYEQYF	TGTGCCAGCAGTGAAGCGTTACAGTCCTACGAGCAGTACTTC
TRBD2	TRBV19	TRBJ2-1	NA	CASSAPSGGDNEQFF	TGTGCCAGTAGTGCTCCTAGCGGGGGGGACAATGAGCAGTTCTTC
TRBD2	TRBV6-1	TRBJ2-3	NA	CASSGSGVRTDTQYF	TGTGCCAGCAGTGGGAGCGGGGTACGCACAGATACGCAGTATTTT
NA	TRBV7-3	TRBJ1-4	NA	CASSLSGRSNEKLFF	TGTGCCAGCAGCTTATCAGGACGGTCTAATGAAAAACTGTTTTTT
NA	TRBV7-2	TRBJ2-7	NA	CASSGLSGGAYEQYF	TGTGCCAGCAGCGGGCTATCGGGCGGAGCCTACGAGCAGTACTTC
NA	TRBV6-5	TRBJ1-1	NA	CASVDDRNTEAFF	TGTGCCAGCGTAGATGACAGGAACACTGAAGCTTTCTTT
TRBD2	TRBV7-2	TRBJ2-1	NA	CASSRTSGNEQFF	TGTGCCAGCAGTCGGACTAGCGGCAATGAGCAGTTCTTC
NA	TRBV5-4	TRBJ2-3	NA	CAITPLSSTDTQYF	TGTGCCATTACCCCCTTATCTAGCACAGATACGCAGTATTTT
NA	TRBV21-1	TRBJ2-7	NA	CASSPVGDYEQYF	TGTGCCAGCAGCCCAGTTGGAGACTACGAGCAGTACTTC
NA	TRBV9	TRBJ1-2	NA	CASSVGPDSTYGYTF	TGTGCCAGCAGCGTAGGTCCAGACAGCACCTATGGCTACACCTTC
NA	TRBV27	TRBJ1-3	NA	CASKAQALSGNTIYF	TGTGCCAGCAAGGCCCAGGCGCTCTCTGGAAACACCATATATTTT
NA	TRBV18	TRBJ1-1	NA	CASSRNLRDEFTSNTEAFF	TGTGCCAGCTCACGTAACCTCCGGGACGAATTTACCTCGAACACTGAAGCTTTCTTT
NA	TRBV6-5	TRBJ1-6	NA	CASSYKGWNSPLHF	TGTGCCAGCAGTTACAAGGGTTGGAATTCACCCCTCCACTTT
NA	TRBV19	TRBJ1-5	NA	CASSIVRGGSNQPQHF	TGTGCCAGTAGTATAGTTCGGGGAGGTAGCAATCAGCCCCAGCATTTT
TRBD2	TRBV7-7	TRBJ2-3	NA	CASSSLTSGRFADTQYF	TGTGCCAGCAGCTCCCTGACTAGCGGGAGGTTTGCAGATACGCAGTATTTT
NA	TRBV2	TRBJ1-5	NA	CAGATEGNQPQHF	TGTGCCGGAGCCACGGAGGGCAATCAGCCCCAGCATTTT
TRBD1	TRBV6-1	TRBJ1-2	once	CASSQPLGTVSGYTF	TGTGCCAGCAGTCAGCCCCTTGGGACAGTCTCTGGCTACACCTTC
TRBD1	TRBV19	TRBJ2-1	NA	CASRETGPGLGEQFF	TGTGCCAGTAGGGAGACAGGGCCCGGATTAGGTGAGCAGTTCTTC
TRBD1	TRBV18	TRBJ1-1	NA	CASSSLQGAERGTEAFF	TGTGCCAGCTCCTCTTTACAGGGGGCGGAAAGAGGAACTGAAGCTTTCTTT
TRBD1	TRBV18	TRBJ1-4	NA	CASSQGQPFNEKLFF	TGTGCCAGCTCACAGGGACAGCCCTTTAATGAAAAACTGTTTTTT
TRBD2	TRBV7-3	TRBJ2-3	NA	CASSRQASGGRGTDTQYF	TGTGCCAGCAGCAGACAGGCTAGCGGGGGACGCGGCACAGATACGCAGTATTTT
NA	TRBV2	TRBJ2-5	NA	CASSAHQYQETQYF	TGTGCCAGCAGTGCACACCAATACCAAGAGACCCAGTACTTC
NA	TRBV7-9	TRBJ2-7	NA	CASSFRDYEQYF	TGTGCCAGCAGCTTCAGGGACTACGAGCAGTACTTC
NA	TRBV29-1	TRBJ2-3	NA	CSVAGSFATDTQYF	TGCAGCGTCGCCGGGAGCTTCGCCACAGATACGCAGTATTTT
TRBD1	TRBV5-8	TRBJ1-1	NA	CASDPDRGIAEAFF	TGTGCCAGCGACCCGGACAGGGGGATCGCTGAAGCTTTCTTT
TRBD2	TRBV29-1	TRBJ2-3	NA	CSVSGRADTQYF	TGCAGCGTCAGCGGGAGAGCAGATACGCAGTATTTT
NA	TRBV7-2	TRBJ2-2	NA	CASSKDRDLANTGELFF	TGTGCCAGCAGCAAAGACCGGGACCTCGCGAACACCGGGGAGCTGTTTTTT
NA	TRBV14	TRBJ1-2	once	CASSQDSGQGSYTF	NA
NA	TRBV6-1	TRBJ2-5	NA	CASTGTIGETQYF	TGTGCCAGCACCGGGACGATCGGAGAGACCCAGTACTTC
TRBD1	TRBV11-1	TRBJ1-1	NA	CASSGPRTGIGDTEAFF	TGTGCCAGCAGCGGACCGCGGACAGGGATAGGGGACACTGAAGCTTTCTTT
TRBD2	TRBV7-2	TRBJ2-7	NA	CASSFPGGRNEEQYF	TGTGCCAGCAGCTTCCCGGGCGGGAGGAATGAGGAGCAGTACTTC
TRBD2	TRBV4-2	TRBJ2-4	NA	CASSQGLAGAKNIQYF	TGTGCCAGCAGCCAGGGACTAGCGGGAGCCAAAAACATTCAGTACTTC
NA	TRBV7-9	TRBJ2-1	once	CASSPDEQFF	TGTGCCAGCAGCCCCGATGAGCAGTTCTTC
NA	TRBV14	TRBJ2-5	NA	CASSQVKYQETQYF	TGTGCCAGCAGCCAAGTAAAGTACCAAGAGACCCAGTACTTC
NA	TRBV27	TRBJ1-1	NA	CASSLHPTGATEAFF	TGTGCCAGCAGCCTTCACCCTACGGGTGCCACTGAAGCTTTCTTT
NA	TRBV5-1	TRBJ2-3	NA	CASSLPPTTDTQYF	TGCGCCAGCAGCTTGCCACCTACCACAGATACGCAGTATTTT
NA	TRBV27	TRBJ2-1	NA	CASSLGLSYNEQFF	TGTGCCAGCAGTTTAGGCTTATCCTACAATGAGCAGTTCTTC
NA	TRBV6-5	TRBJ1-1	NA	CASSYWGGNNVNEAFF	TGTGCCAGCAGTTACTGGGGGGGAAACAACGTAAACGAAGCTTTCTTT